This T cell receptor (beta chain) was found in a study of OX40 agonist ivuxolimab in advanced cancers. Study context: Ivuxolimab, an agonist antibody against OX40 (CD134), was given to patients. The group had a mean age of 60 years, ranged from about 20 to 90, and was 80% to 90% male.

This table comes from immunoSEQ multiplex PCR, and its TCRdb copy is limited to in-frame clones, with some not included. The repertoire holds some 54,000 clones, with 60% to 80% as singletons. There are 13 residues in the CDR3. The germline V gene encodes CDR1 MNHEY and CDR2 SMNVEV (reference sequence). With 7 bases removed from V and 1 base from J, the gap between germline ends came to 10 bases. Here the sequenced sample was CD4+ or CD8+ T cells sorted from blood, taken in a trial of the OX40 agonist ivuxolimab. The chain couples TRBV27 to TRBJ1-2, with D perhaps TRBD1 (5 bases). The receptor was isolated from an adult with an advanced solid tumor such as melanoma, head and neck, liver or kidney cancer. The CDR3, as DNA: TGTGCCAGCAAGAGGGGCGATAACTATGGCTACACCTTC. This gives the protein CASKRGDNYGYTF.